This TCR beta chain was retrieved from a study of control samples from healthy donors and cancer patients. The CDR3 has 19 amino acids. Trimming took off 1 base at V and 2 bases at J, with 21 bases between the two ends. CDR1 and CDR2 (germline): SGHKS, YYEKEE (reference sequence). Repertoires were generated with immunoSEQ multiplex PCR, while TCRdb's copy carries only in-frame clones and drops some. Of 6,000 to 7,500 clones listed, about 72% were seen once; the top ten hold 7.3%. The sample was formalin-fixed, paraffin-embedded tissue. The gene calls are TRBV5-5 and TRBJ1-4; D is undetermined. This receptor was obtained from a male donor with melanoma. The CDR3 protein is CASSLKPTSARKTNEKLFF. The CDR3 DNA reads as TGTGCCAGCAGCTTGAAGCCCACGAGCGCGAGGAAGACTAATGAAAAACTGTTTTTT.